The clone carrying this TCR beta chain has only a few counts. The source of the sample is a study of T-cell memory formation after mild COVID-19. TCRdb re-called the 5' RACE reads through MiXCR, storing one row per CDR3 protein. The table records 350,000 to 400,000 distinct CDR3 sequences, around 21% of them present only once. Trimming pared 4 bases from V and 7 bases from J, leaving 13 bases between. This CDR3 region has 13 residues. Germline values: CDR1 SEHNR, CDR2 FQNEAQ (reference sequence). This clonotype was obtained from an adult woman who had mild COVID-19 (a few samples of this study predate the infection). Cell type and time point are not known. The sample was PBMCs or a T cell subset sorted from them (not recorded which). The chain recombines TRBV7-9 with TRBJ1-2; a possible D gene is TRBD1 (5 bases). CDR3 in amino acids: CASSSTPRVGYTF. Written as DNA, the CDR3 is TGTGCCAGCAGCTCAACCCCCAGGGTTGGCTACACCTTC.